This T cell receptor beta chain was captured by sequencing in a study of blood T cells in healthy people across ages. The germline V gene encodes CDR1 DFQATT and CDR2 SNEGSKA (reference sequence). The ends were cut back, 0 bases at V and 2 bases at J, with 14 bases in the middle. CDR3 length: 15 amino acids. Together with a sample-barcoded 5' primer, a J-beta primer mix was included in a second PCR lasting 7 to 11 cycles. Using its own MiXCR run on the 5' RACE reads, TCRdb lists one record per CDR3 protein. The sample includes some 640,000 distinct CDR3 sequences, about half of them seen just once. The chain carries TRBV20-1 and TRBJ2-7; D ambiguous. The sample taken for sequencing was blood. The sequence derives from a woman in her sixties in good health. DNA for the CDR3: TGCAGTGCTAGAGATGCGGCAGATCCTACCTACGAGCAGTACTTC. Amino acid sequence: CSARDAADPTYEQYF.